The clone carrying this T cell receptor (beta chain) was picked up a small number of times. The antigen is not known. The sample originates from a study of cytomegalovirus exposure and HLA in healthy donors. Findings and limits, study-wide: Researchers reported from a later analysis that most CMV-associated TCR beta chains appeared HLA-restricted. Association with HLA alleles at 0.05 false discovery rate was found for about 17,000 TCR beta sequences in a later analysis.

Primers: 60 Vbeta forward and 13 Jbeta reverse. Measured with immunoSEQ multiplex PCR; TCRdb has only the in-frame clones, and not every one. The sample lists over 150,000 clones; roughly 80% were seen once. Germline V CDR1 and CDR2: SGHNT, YYREEE (reference sequence). CDR3 size: 12 residues. V was cut by 0 bases and J by 5 bases, with 6 bases left in between. The chain joins TRBV5-4 to TRBJ2-7; no definite D call. The sequencing input was PBMCs. The TCR originated in a man aged 25 to 45 in good health and CMV-seropositive. The CDR3 DNA sequence: TGTGCCAGCAGCTTGGACTACGACGAGCAGTACTTC. It codes for CASSLDYDEQYF.